The entry below gives a single TCR beta chain sequence along with its context. Its antigen is unidentified. All the people who gave samples were healthy bone marrow donors. The PCR contained 60 Vbeta and 13 Jbeta primers. As originally analysed: An analysis performed later counted roughly 79 million unique TCR beta chains (approximately 12 million of them shared). This table comes from immunoSEQ multiplex PCR, and its TCRdb copy is limited to in-frame clones, with some not included. V and J calls and clone size come straight from that table; D and trimming were deduced from the DNA. The table lists more than 200,000 clones, 70% to 90% of them singletons. The data are from a study of cytomegalovirus exposure and HLA in healthy donors. Study-level points and caveats: One cluster of highly shared sequence variants probably arose as a sequencing artifact.

This CDR3 has 15 residues. CDR1 and CDR2 (germline): MGHDK, SYGVNS. The V segment lost 6 bases and the J segment 10 bases; nucleotides outside the gene matches: 10. Source material: PBMCs. The TCR comes from a human donor in good health. V and J are TRBV25-1 and TRBJ2-1, with 12 positions matching TRBD2. DNA of the CDR3: TGTGCCAGCAGGGTCGGACTAGCGGGACGGGGGGAGCAGTTCTTC. Translated: CASRVGLAGRGEQFF.